These 26 T cell receptor beta chains were sequenced from one sample in a study of T cells in narcolepsy. Assay: immunoSEQ multiplex PCR; the TCRdb copy retains only in-frame clones and omits some. The sample gives 25,000 to 35,000 clones, roughly 82% of which show up once; approximately 1.2% is in the top ten. What was sequenced was CD45RA- memory CD4+ T cells from PBMCs. Receptors were obtained from a human donor with narcolepsy.

The gene calls are TRBV6-1 and TRBJ2-5; tentatively, D is TRBD2 (5 bases). CDR1 and CDR2 (germline): MNHNS, SASEGT. The length of the CDR3 is 15 residues. Trimming cost V 1 base and J 5 bases, with 14 bases left between them. The CDR3 reads CASSEGWTSWETQYF. As DNA, the CDR3 is TGTGCCAGCAGTGAAGGATGGACTTCTTGGGAGACCCAGTACTTC.

The J gene is TRBJ2-3, the V gene TRBV5-5, with D tentatively TRBD2 (6 bases). The CDR3 contains 14 residues. From germline, CDR1 is SGHKS and CDR2 YYEKEE (reference sequence). V lost 6 bases and J lost 3, with 14 bases in between. CDR3 DNA sequence: TGTGCCAGCAACCCTCAGACTAGTACAGATACGCAGTATTTT. Its protein is CASNPQTSTDTQYF.

The chain is built from TRBV2 and TRBJ1-5; TRBD1 aligns across 11 bases. The germline CDR1 and CDR2 sequences are SNHLY and FYNNEI. V shed 6 bases and J 6 bases; nucleotides not matched to a gene: 7. This CDR3 region has 15 residues. CDR3 sequence: CASRIGQGASQPQHF. In DNA form, the CDR3 reads TGTGCCAGCAGAATAGGACAGGGGGCTAGTCAGCCCCAGCATTTT.

The V and J genes are TRBV11-1 and TRBJ2-3; TRBD1 matches at 9 bases. The CDR3 length is 15 residues. Per the germline V gene, CDR1 is SGHAT and CDR2 is FQDESV (reference sequence). The J segment lost 5 bases and the V segment lost 5 bases, leaving 8 bases of the junction unmatched. The CDR3 region has the DNA TGTGCCAGCAGCATTCTGACAGGGGGGGGAGATACGCAGTATTTT. Its translation: CASSILTGGGDTQYF.

The V call is TRBV5-1, the J call TRBJ2-5; 8 positions agree with TRBD1. The end of the DNA fits TRBJ2-7 better, so the J call may be wrong. Germline lookup yields CDR1 SGHRS and CDR2 YFSETQ. The length of the CDR3 is 14 residues. The CDR3 bases are TGCGCCAGCAGCGCGGACAGGGCTTCCTACGAGCAGTACTTC. Its protein product is CASSADRASYEQYF.

In this sample, this clone turned up once. The chain links TRBV5-8 to TRBJ2-3; D unresolved. CDR3 size: 16 residues. Germline CDR1 is SGHTS and CDR2 is YDEGEE. V lost 4 bases and J lost 2, with 17 bases in between. CDR3 in amino acids: CASSPGRVQPTDTQYF. Written as DNA, the CDR3 is TGTGCCAGCAGCCCCGGCCGGGTACAGCCCACAGATACGCAGTATTTT.

The chain uses TRBV6-4 and TRBJ2-5; D unresolved. The tail of the sequence fits TRBJ2-7 better, so the J call may be wrong. Germline values: CDR1 MRHNA, CDR2 SNTAGT. The CDR3 consists of 11 residues. CDR3 nucleotide sequence: TGTGCCAGTATAGACGACTACGAGCAGTACTTC. Amino acids: CASIDDYEQYF.

The gene calls are TRBV28 and TRBJ1-2; 7 bases are shared with TRBD1. CDR1 is MDHEN and CDR2 is SYDVKM in the germline V gene. The V segment lost 4 bases and the J segment 2 bases; nucleotides outside the gene matches: 10. The CDR3 is 16 residues long. Written as DNA, the CDR3 is TGTGCCAGCAGTTCCGCCCCAGGGACAGAAAACTATGGCTACACCTTC. This codes for CASSSAPGTENYGYTF.

The CDR3 region has the DNA TGTGCCAGCAGTGAGGGACTAGCGGGGGGGGAGAATGAGCAGTTCTTC. This sequence encodes CASSEGLAGGENEQFF. The genes are TRBV2 and TRBJ2-1; TRBD2 matches 16 bases. The junction had 3 bases not matched to a gene; V was cut back by 3 bases and J by 7 bases. Germline CDR1 reads SNHLY; CDR2 reads FYNNEI. This CDR3 contains 16 residues.

This chain uses TRBV25-1 with TRBJ2-7; D gene unclear. Germline V gene sequence: CDR1 MGHDK, CDR2 SYGVNS. V was trimmed by 7 bases and J by 4 bases, leaving 14 bases between them. The CDR3 runs to 13 residues. Here the CDR3 reads CASTRNFGYEQYF. In nucleotides, the CDR3 is TGTGCCAGCACCAGAAACTTTGGGTACGAGCAGTACTTC.

The V call is TRBV11-2, the J call TRBJ2-3; 7 bases match TRBD1. The CDR3 spans 15 residues. After removal of 5 bases from V and 0 bases from J, the junction contained 5 bases not matched to a gene. Germline CDR1 reads SGHAT; CDR2 reads FQNNGV. CDR3: CASSITGASTDTQYF. In DNA, the CDR3 is TGTGCCAGCAGCATAACAGGGGCTAGCACAGATACGCAGTATTTT.

The chain has TRBV2 and TRBJ2-1; 7 bases line up with TRBD1. CDR1 is SNHLY and CDR2 is FYNNEI in the germline V gene. The CDR3 is 13 residues long. Trimming removed 10 bases from V and 6 bases from J; junction bases left unmatched: 9. The CDR3 DNA follows: TGTGCCATCGCAGGGGGATTGGGCAATGAGCAGTTCTTC. Its protein is CAIAGGLGNEQFF.

This clone was found once. The V gene is TRBV19, the J gene TRBJ2-1; 12 bases line up with TRBD2. V gave up 9 bases and J gave up 9 bases; unmatched junction bases: 12. CDR1 LNHDA and CDR2 SQIVND come from the germline V gene (reference sequence). The CDR3 spans 15 residues. CDR3 amino acids: CASSELAGGPGEQFF. The DNA for the CDR3 is TGTGCCAGCAGTGAGCTAGCGGGAGGGCCTGGTGAGCAGTTCTTC.

This clone came up once. The CDR3 DNA sequence: TGTGCCAGCAGCGCAACCGGGACAGGGCTTCGGGACATTCAGTACTTC. Its translation: CASSATGTGLRDIQYF. The rearrangement links TRBV13 to TRBJ2-4, with 9 bases aligning to TRBD1. Per the germline V gene, CDR1 is PRHDT and CDR2 is FYEKMQ (reference sequence). The CDR3 loop spans 16 amino acids. Trimming cost V 5 bases and J 8 bases; bases outside gene matches: 13. Full variable domain (outside the CDR3, taken from reference TRBV13 and TRBJ2-4): AAGVIQSPRHLIKEKRETATLKCYPIPRHDTVYWYQQGPGQDPQFLISFYEKMQSDKGSIPDRFSAQQFSDYHSELNMSSLELGDSALYFCASSATGTGLRDIQYFGAGTRLSVL.

This clone occurred once. The V call is TRBV6-1, the J call TRBJ2-5; D uncertain. V lost 7 bases, J lost 2 bases, and 14 bases lay in between. There are 14 residues in the CDR3. Germline assignment: CDR1 MNHNS and CDR2 SASEGT. The CDR3 DNA reads as TGTGCCAGCACTCCAGCAGGACGGCAAGAGACCCAGTACTTC. Protein: CASTPAGRQETQYF.

V and J are TRBV28 and TRBJ1-1, with D unclear. Trimming cost V 7 bases and J 3 bases, with 12 bases left between them. Germline CDR1 reads MDHEN; CDR2 reads SYDVKM. The CDR3 totals 13 residues. The DNA of the CDR3 is TGTGCCAGCACCCTGAGAGAATACACTGAAGCTTTCTTT. Translating it yields CASTLREYTEAFF.

The chain combines TRBV19 with TRBJ2-1; unclear D gene. Germline V gene sequence: CDR1 LNHDA, CDR2 SQIVND (reference sequence). The CDR3 has 11 amino acids. Trimming shortened V by 10 bases and J by 12 bases, and 16 bases separated the two germline ends. The CDR3 loop is CATDHWGTQFF. The CDR3 DNA follows: TGTGCCACCGACCACTGGGGTACGCAGTTCTTC.

This chain links TRBV7-2 with TRBJ1-2; 10 bases map to TRBD1. The V gene's germline CDR1 is SGHTA and CDR2 FQGNSA. This CDR3 contains 14 residues. J lost 5 bases, V lost 5 bases, and 5 bases had no gene match. In DNA form, the CDR3 reads TGTGCCAGCAGCGGGACAGGGGATAGGTATGGCTACACCTTC. This sequence encodes CASSGTGDRYGYTF.

The genes are TRBV10-2 and TRBJ2-2; D might be TRBD1 (5 bases). The V gene's germline CDR1 is WSHSY and CDR2 SAAADI. The CDR3 totals 15 residues. Between the trimmed V and J ends, which lost 6 bases and 6 bases, there was a span of 17 bases. The CDR3 DNA reads as TGCGCCAGCAGAAACTCCTTATTAGGGGCCGGGGAGCTGTTTTTT. Its translation: CASRNSLLGAGELFF.

The rearrangement uses TRBV6-5 and TRBJ2-7; D might be TRBD1 (6 bases). CDR1 and CDR2 (germline): MNHEY, SVGAGI. Trimming pared 4 bases from V and 9 bases from J, leaving 22 bases between. The CDR3 loop spans 15 amino acids. The CDR3 DNA follows: TGTGCCAGCAGTTCCGGGGCTGGGGGCGCGACGACGCAGTACTTC. Residues: CASSSGAGGATTQYF.

This clone was counted a single time. The chain recombines TRBV2 with TRBJ2-3; D uncertain. The CDR3 contains 14 residues. Looked up from germline, CDR1 is SNHLY and CDR2 is FYNNEI. V dropped 5 bases and J dropped 0 bases, with 9 bases sitting between them. The CDR3 reads CASSQLRSTDTQYF. The CDR3 nucleotides read TGTGCCAGCAGTCAACTTAGGAGCACAGATACGCAGTATTTT.

The V gene is TRBV28, the J gene TRBJ2-1, with 10 positions matching TRBD2. This CDR3 comprises 14 residues. Germline CDR1 is MDHEN and CDR2 is SYDVKM. Losses at the gene ends were 8 bases for V and 8 bases for J; bases not matched to a gene: 9. CDR3 region: CASFWSGRVDEQFF. DNA for the CDR3: TGTGCCAGCTTTTGGAGCGGGAGGGTTGATGAGCAGTTCTTC.

The V gene is TRBV19, the J gene TRBJ2-7; the D is unclear. Trimming removed 4 bases at V and 1 base at J, with 11 bases between. There are 14 residues in the CDR3. Germline CDR1 reads LNHDA; CDR2 reads SQIVND (reference sequence). CDR3 nucleotides: TGTGCCAGTAGTACCCTCCCACCATCCTACGAGCAGTACTTC. It codes for CASSTLPPSYEQYF.

Only a few counts were recorded for this clone. One end of the junction varies from germline; a read error may be responsible. V and J are TRBV2 and TRBJ2-6; no definite D call. The CDR3 has 15 amino acids. Germline V gives CDR1 SNHLY, CDR2 FYNNEI. This CDR3 is CASREGSAGANVLTF. The CDR3 DNA reads TGTGCCAGCAGAGAAGGGTCAGCTGGGGCCAACGTCCTGACTTTC.

The CDR3 here is CSVLLVNEQFF. Here the CDR3 DNA reads TGCAGCGTTCTTCTAGTGAATGAGCAGTTCTTC. This chain uses TRBV29-1 with TRBJ2-1; no definite D call. The ends were cut back, 5 bases at V and 7 bases at J, with 9 bases in the middle. Germline lookup yields CDR1 SQVTM and CDR2 ANQGSEA. The CDR3 totals 11 residues.

The J gene is TRBJ2-1, the V gene TRBV28, with D perhaps assigned TRBD1 or TRBD2 (5 bases each). CDR1 is MDHEN and CDR2 is SYDVKM in the germline V gene. This CDR3 contains 17 residues. V gave up 11 bases and J gave up 4 bases, with 27 bases separating them. CDR3 region: CAARARALRRKYNEQFF. The CDR3 bases are TGTGCCGCCAGGGCGAGGGCGCTTCGACGAAAATACAATGAGCAGTTCTTC.